The T cell receptor (beta chain) under discussion was sequenced for a study of vaccination effects on CD4 cells after COVID-19. The germline V gene has CDR1 SGHRS and CDR2 YFSETQ. The CDR3 sequence is 14 residues long. V was trimmed by 4 bases and J by 0 bases, leaving 8 bases between them. General study findings and limits: The study got few convalescent patients and did not collect any early post-infection timepoints.

Expansion with viral peptide pools was applied to antigen-specific CD4+ T cells by the ViraFEST assay prior to sequencing. Researchers isolated CD4+ T cells once ten to eleven days of culture had elapsed. Vaccine recipients had no previous SARS-CoV-2 infection; their nucleocapsid antibodies were negative. Half-medium changes using IL-2 medium occurred on days 3 and 7. About this clone: Its antigen is as yet unknown.

Profiled with immunoSEQ multiplex PCR; TCRdb holds only in-frame clones, not every one. The sample has just under 45,000 clones, around three quarters seen once. The receptor's source is a human donor who received a COVID-19 vaccine. The source was CD4+ T cells from PBMCs cultured with SARS-CoV-2 spike peptides, collected before COVID-19 vaccination. The chain has TRBV5-1 and TRBJ1-5; D is possibly TRBD1 (6 bases). CDR3 sequence reads: CASSQDSSNQPQHF. Written as DNA, the CDR3 is TGCGCCAGCAGCCAGGACAGTAGCAATCAGCCCCAGCATTTT.